This T cell receptor beta chain was sequenced for a study of early T cells in non-severe SARS-CoV-2 infection. Study-wide context: Sequenced material consisted of bulk RNA (from unsorted whole blood), and chains were unpaired.

Each cDNA molecule carried a unique molecular identifier. TCRdb re-derived calls from the 5' RACE reads in MiXCR, one entry per CDR3 protein. This table has around 60,000 distinct CDR3 sequences, roughly an eighth appearing once. This clonotype was picked up many times. From germline, CDR1 is SGDLS and CDR2 YYNGEE. The junction had 5 bases not matched to a gene; V was cut back by 4 bases and J by 2 bases. This CDR3 comprises 15 residues. The sequenced sample consisted of whole blood. The TCR was taken from an adult who was a healthcare worker with PCR-confirmed SARS-CoV-2 infection or an uninfected control (not recorded which). The rearrangement joins TRBV9 to TRBJ2-1; 8 bases map to TRBD2. CDR3 loop: CASSTDSGAYNEQFF. Written as DNA, the CDR3 is TGTGCCAGCAGCACTGATAGCGGGGCCTACAATGAGCAGTTCTTC.